The 2 T cell receptor beta chains presented below share a single source sample, sequenced in a study of circulating and synovial CD4+ cells in juvenile arthritis. Sequencing was performed with immunoSEQ multiplex PCR; in TCRdb, only in-frame clones are kept and a portion is missing. Found here are around 32,000 clones, 93% of them singletons; the top ten hold approximately 2.9%. Material for sequencing was CD4+ T cells from blood. The receptor set was obtained from a human donor with juvenile idiopathic arthritis.

The chain employs TRBV10-3 and TRBJ2-7; 7 nucleotides align to TRBD1. Per germline, CDR1 ENHRY and CDR2 SYGVKD. J was trimmed by 5 bases and V by 7 bases; bases with no gene match: 8. The CDR3 sequence is 13 residues long. As DNA, the CDR3 is TGTGCCATCACCGGGGACAGAGAGGACGAGCAGTACTTC. It translates to CAITGDREDEQYF.

The V gene is TRBV12-5, the J gene TRBJ2-2, with D unresolved. The length of the CDR3 is 13 residues. Germline V gene lookup returns CDR1 LGHNT and CDR2 FRNRAP. The germline V and J ends were trimmed by 2 bases and 5 bases, with 6 bases remaining between them. The CDR3 reads CASGLPLTGELFF. Here the CDR3 DNA reads TGTGCTAGTGGTTTGCCTTTGACCGGGGAGCTGTTTTTT.